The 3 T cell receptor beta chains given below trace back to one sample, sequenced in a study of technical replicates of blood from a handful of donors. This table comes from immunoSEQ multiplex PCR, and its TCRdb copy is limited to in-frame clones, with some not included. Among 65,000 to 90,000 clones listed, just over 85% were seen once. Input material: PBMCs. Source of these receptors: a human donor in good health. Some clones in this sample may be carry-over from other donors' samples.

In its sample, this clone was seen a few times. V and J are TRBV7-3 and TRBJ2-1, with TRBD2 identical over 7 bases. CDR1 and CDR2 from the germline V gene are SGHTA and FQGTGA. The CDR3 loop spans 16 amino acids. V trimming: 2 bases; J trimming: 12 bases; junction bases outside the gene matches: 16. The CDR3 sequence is CASSLQPAGTQSVQFF. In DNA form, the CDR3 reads TGTGCCAGCAGCTTACAACCAGCGGGGACCCAATCAGTGCAGTTCTTC.

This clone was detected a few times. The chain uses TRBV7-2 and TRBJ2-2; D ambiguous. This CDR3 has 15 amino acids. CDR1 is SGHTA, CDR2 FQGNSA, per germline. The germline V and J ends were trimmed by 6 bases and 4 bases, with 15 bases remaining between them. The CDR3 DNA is TGTGCCAGCAGAACCAGTTACGCTTCCACCGGGGAGCTGTTTTTT. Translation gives CASRTSYASTGELFF.

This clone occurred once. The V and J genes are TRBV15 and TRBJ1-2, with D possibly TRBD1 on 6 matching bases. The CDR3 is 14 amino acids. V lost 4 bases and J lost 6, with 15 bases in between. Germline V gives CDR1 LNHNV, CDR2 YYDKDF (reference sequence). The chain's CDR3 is CATSKRSTGHGYTF. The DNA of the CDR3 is TGTGCCACCAGCAAGAGATCCACAGGGCATGGCTACACCTTC.